The 15 T cell receptor beta chains presented below share a single source sample, sequenced in a study of shared clonotypes between healthy human individuals. Measured with immunoSEQ multiplex PCR; TCRdb has only the in-frame clones, and not every one. The sample consists of approximately 2.4 million clones, approximately 95% of them appearing once. Sequenced: naive CD4+ T cells sorted from blood. This sample's subset: CD45RA+ positively selected. The receptors stem from a man in his late teens or twenties in good health.

The V gene is TRBV6-6, the J gene TRBJ2-7, with D tentatively TRBD1 or TRBD2 (5 bases each). CDR1 and CDR2 (germline): MNHNY, SVGAGI (reference sequence). This CDR3 is 14 amino acids long. V was pared by 5 bases and J by 0 bases, with 11 bases between. The CDR3: CASSPRDGSYEQYF. CDR3 DNA: TGTGCCAGCAGTCCTAGGGACGGCTCCTACGAGCAGTACTTC.

This clone was seen just once. The chain carries TRBV7-8 and TRBJ2-7; D assignment may be TRBD1 or TRBD2 (6 bases each). Germline V CDR1 and CDR2: SGHVS, FQNEAQ. The CDR3 covers 14 residues. Between the trimmed V and J ends, which lost 8 bases and 5 bases, there was a span of 19 bases. The CDR3 region is CASGGSGGENEQYF. DNA for the CDR3: TGTGCCAGCGGGGGGTCCGGGGGCGAAAACGAGCAGTACTTC.

The chain is built from TRBV19 and TRBJ1-6; D uncertain. The CDR3 is 14 amino acids. From germline, CDR1 is LNHDA and CDR2 SQIVND (reference sequence). V lost 3 bases and J lost 6, with 9 bases in between. The CDR3: CASSISSINSPLHF. Here the CDR3 DNA reads TGTGCCAGTAGTATCAGCTCAATTAATTCACCCCTCCACTTT.

The rearrangement uses TRBV7-2 and TRBJ2-5; TRBD2 is a possible D gene (6 bases). The CDR3 spans 12 residues. V lost 1 base and J lost 9, with 9 bases in between. Germline V gene sequence: CDR1 SGHTA, CDR2 FQGNSA. In DNA form, the CDR3 reads TGTGCCAGCAGCTTAGGAGGGAGGCCCCAGTACTTC. Its protein is CASSLGGRPQYF. The full variable domain, in which reference TRBV7-2 and TRBJ2-5 provide the parts outside the CDR3, is GAGVSQSPSNKVTEKGKDVELRCDPISGHTALYWYRQSLGQGLEFLIYFQGNSAPDKSGLPSDRFSAERTGGSVSTLTIQRTQQEDSAVYLCASSLGGRPQYFGPGTRLLVL.

This chain uses TRBV28 with TRBJ2-7; D is ambiguous. Germline V CDR1 and CDR2: MDHEN, SYDVKM. V lost 5 bases and J lost 2, with 16 bases in between. This CDR3 has 15 residues. CDR3 DNA sequence: TGTGCCAGCAGTCTGCCCCCGCCCCAACCCTACGAGCAGTACTTC. It yields the protein CASSLPPPQPYEQYF.

The chain is built from TRBV10-1 and TRBJ2-7, with TRBD2 matching over 14 bases. Losses at the gene ends were 5 bases for V and 4 bases for J; bases not matched to a gene: 4. Germline-derived CDR1 and CDR2 are WNHNN and SYGVQD (reference sequence). The CDR3 runs 15 residues. The CDR3 protein is CASSLGTSGSYEQYF. CDR3 DNA sequence: TGCGCCAGCAGTTTAGGGACTAGCGGGAGTTACGAGCAGTACTTC.

The chain is built from TRBV19 and TRBJ2-7; no firm D call. The CDR3 runs to 15 residues. V gave up 10 bases and J gave up 0 bases, with 19 bases separating them. Germline V lookup: CDR1 LNHDA, CDR2 SQIVND (reference sequence). CDR3 sequence reads: CATRRRHLSSYEQYF. The CDR3 DNA follows: TGTGCCACTCGGCGGAGACACCTCAGCTCCTACGAGCAGTACTTC.

The J gene is TRBJ2-3, the V gene TRBV5-6; 13 bases match TRBD2. With V trimmed by 4 bases and J by 0 bases, 2 bases remained unmatched. Germline CDR1 reads SGHDT; CDR2 reads YYEEEE. This CDR3 comprises 16 residues. CDR3 DNA: TGTGCCAGCAGCGGGACTAGCGGGGCTAGCACAGATACGCAGTATTTT. Protein product: CASSGTSGASTDTQYF.

The DNA of the CDR3 is TGTGCCAGCAGTGTTGGGAGGGGCCCCTCCTACGAGCAGTACTTC. It is translated as CASSVGRGPSYEQYF. The chain links TRBV2 to TRBJ2-7, with 7 bases matching TRBD2. With V trimmed by 4 bases and J by 0 bases, 6 bases remained unmatched. The CDR3 consists of 15 residues. Germline V CDR1 and CDR2: SNHLY, FYNNEI.

V gene TRBV9 combines with J gene TRBJ1-1; TRBD1 might be the D (6 bases). V lost 3 bases, J lost 8 bases, and 8 bases lay in between. From germline, CDR1 is SGDLS and CDR2 YYNGEE. CDR3 size: 11 residues. The CDR3 DNA follows: TGTGCCAGCAGCGCACAGGGAGAAGCTTTCTTT. Encoded protein: CASSAQGEAFF.

This clone was counted once. This sample includes further DNA sequences coding for the same CDR3. The J gene is TRBJ2-3, the V gene TRBV2, with D possibly being TRBD2 (5 bases). V was pared by 6 bases and J by 0 bases, with 7 bases between. Germline loops: CDR1 SNHLY, CDR2 FYNNEI. CDR3 size: 13 residues. The CDR3 sequence: CASRRASTDTQYF. The CDR3 region has the DNA TGTGCCAGCAGGAGGGCTAGCACAGATACGCAGTATTTT.

The V gene is TRBV7-2, the J gene TRBJ1-2; no clear D gene. The CDR3 spans 13 residues. Germline V CDR1 and CDR2: SGHTA, FQGNSA. The germline V and J ends were trimmed by 2 bases and 3 bases, with 7 bases remaining between them. CDR3 nucleotide sequence: TGTGCCAGCAGCTTATGGAGAGACTATGGCTACACCTTC. It encodes CASSLWRDYGYTF.

The chain joins TRBV18 to TRBJ2-1; 9 bases align to TRBD2. The V gene's germline CDR1 is KGHSH and CDR2 LQKENI. The CDR3 is made up of 15 amino acids. With 2 bases clipped from V and 4 bases from J, the junction kept 3 bases outside the gene matches. The CDR3 sequence is CASSPASGAYNEQFF. CDR3 DNA: TGTGCCAGCTCACCAGCTAGCGGGGCTTACAATGAGCAGTTCTTC.

The genes are TRBV9 and TRBJ1-6; D remains ambiguous. CDR1 and CDR2 from the germline V gene are SGDLS and YYNGEE. CDR3 length equals 13 residues. The ends were cut back, 6 bases at V and 6 bases at J, with 10 bases in the middle. CDR3 sequence: CASTPWGNSPLHF. DNA for the CDR3: TGTGCCAGCACCCCGTGGGGTAATTCACCCCTCCACTTT.

This chain connects TRBV7-8 to TRBJ2-3; 8 nucleotides line up with TRBD2. CDR1 and CDR2 (germline): SGHVS, FQNEAQ. CDR3 length: 16 residues. V lost 1 base, J lost 5 bases, and 8 bases stayed unmatched. The CDR3 region has the DNA TGTGCCAGCAGCTTAGTCCAAGCGGGAGCTGTAGATACGCAGTATTTT. Amino acid sequence: CASSLVQAGAVDTQYF.